Below are 30 T cell receptor beta chains sequenced from a single sample in a study of T cell responses to AZD1222 COVID-19 vaccine. The assay was immunoSEQ multiplex PCR, and TCRdb's table has in-frame clones only and misses some. Of fewer than 150,000 clones in the sample, 80% to 90% were seen once. This specimen was peripheral blood, taken 28 days after the second AZD1222 dose. Receptors originate from an adult who received the AZD1222 COVID-19 vaccine.

The gene calls are TRBV19 and TRBJ2-3; D is uncertain. This CDR3 contains 15 residues. V was cut by 0 bases and J by 1 base, with 8 bases left in between. Germline V gene sequence: CDR1 LNHDA, CDR2 SQIVND (reference sequence). The CDR3 protein is CASSIDQDGTDTQYF. DNA of the CDR3: TGTGCCAGTAGTATAGACCAAGATGGCACAGATACGCAGTATTTT.

The chain combines TRBV29-1 with TRBJ2-7; 7 bases agree with TRBD1. The junction had 6 bases not matched to a gene; V was cut back by 1 base and J by 3 bases. In germline, CDR1 is SQVTM, CDR2 ANQGSEA. There are 14 residues in the CDR3. CDR3 nucleotides: TGCAGCGTTGAAGGTGAGGCAGGGGGCTACGAGCAGTACTTC. Protein product: CSVEGEAGGYEQYF.

V usage is TRBV6-2 or TRBV6-3 and J usage is TRBJ2-1; tentative D call: TRBD2 (6 bases). Trimming removed 3 bases from V and 7 bases from J, with 16 bases in between. The germline gives CDR1 MNHEY, CDR2 SVGEGT. The CDR3 covers 15 residues. The CDR3 protein is CASSYRAWEVNEQFF. In nucleotides, the CDR3 is TGTGCCAGCAGTTATCGGGCATGGGAGGTGAATGAGCAGTTCTTC.

This clone was detected once. The chain uses TRBV7-9 and TRBJ2-5; 7 bases line up with TRBD1. Looked up from germline, CDR1 is SEHNR and CDR2 is FQNEAQ (reference sequence). V shed 8 bases, J shed 3 bases, and the junction held 3 bases outside the gene matches. The CDR3 length is 12 residues. CDR3 in amino acids: CASGTAEETQYF. CDR3 coding DNA: TGTGCCAGCGGGACAGCCGAAGAGACCCAGTACTTC. The full variable domain, its missing parts supplied by reference TRBV7-9 and TRBJ2-5, is DTGVSQNPRHKITKRGQNVTFRCDPISEHNRLYWYRQTLGQGPEFLTYFQNEAQLEKSRLLSDRFSAERPKGSFSTLEIQRTEQGDSAMYLCASGTAEETQYFGPGTRLLVL.

The gene calls are TRBV19 and TRBJ1-1, with 7 bases that match TRBD1. V shed 4 bases and J 8 bases; nucleotides not matched to a gene: 4. The CDR3 has 12 residues. Looked up from germline, CDR1 is LNHDA and CDR2 is SQIVND (reference sequence). The CDR3 here is CASSKGQVEAFF. CDR3 nucleotides: TGTGCCAGTAGTAAAGGACAGGTAGAAGCTTTCTTT.

The rearrangement links TRBV3-1 (or the pseudogene TRBV3-2) to TRBJ1-1; TRBD1 might be the D (5 bases). This CDR3 comprises 16 residues. The germline V gene encodes CDR1 LGHDT and CDR2 YNNKEL (reference sequence). V gave up 1 base and J gave up 3 bases, with 15 bases separating them. CDR3 sequence reads: CASSQAAGLGDTEAFF. The DNA of the CDR3 is TGTGCCAGCAGCCAAGCGGCAGGGCTGGGGGACACTGAAGCTTTCTTT.

This chain connects TRBV4-3 to TRBJ2-7; a possible D gene is TRBD1 (6 bases). CDR3 length equals 13 residues. Germline values: CDR1 LGHNA, CDR2 YSLEER. V dropped 4 bases and J dropped 4 bases, with 11 bases sitting between them. For the CDR3, the DNA is TGCGCCAGCAGCCTTAGAAGGGGGTACGAGCAGTACTTC. This translates into CASSLRRGYEQYF.

The rearrangement uses TRBV9 and TRBJ2-1; D is undetermined. In germline, CDR1 is SGDLS, CDR2 YYNGEE. The CDR3 is 12 residues long. V was trimmed by 4 bases and J by 9 bases, leaving 11 bases between them. For the CDR3, the DNA is TGTGCCAGCAGCCCCTCCGTTGGTGAGCAGTTCTTC. Protein: CASSPSVGEQFF.

The chain is built from TRBV5-4 and TRBJ1-2, with D tentatively TRBD1 (6 bases). With 4 bases removed from V and 3 bases from J, the gap between germline ends came to 19 bases. The CDR3 contains 16 residues. Per germline, CDR1 SGHNT and CDR2 YYREEE (reference sequence). DNA for the CDR3: TGTGCCAGCAGCCTACAGGGAAACCCTGGTTACTATGGCTACACCTTC. This sequence encodes CASSLQGNPGYYGYTF.

The J gene is TRBJ1-1, the V gene TRBV24-1, with D tentatively TRBD1 (6 bases). Germline values: CDR1 KGHDR, CDR2 SFDVKD. The CDR3 consists of 12 residues. V was pared by 3 bases and J by 10 bases, with 11 bases between. CDR3 coding DNA: TGTGCCACCAGTGATCAAGGGGGGAGAGCTTTCTTT. Protein: CATSDQGGRAFF.

The chain couples TRBV19 to TRBJ2-7; TRBD1 aligns across 8 bases. The CDR3 is 13 amino acids. With V trimmed by 4 bases and J by 6 bases, 5 bases remained unmatched. Germline lookup yields CDR1 LNHDA and CDR2 SQIVND (reference sequence). The CDR3 is CASSTTGAREQYF. The DNA of the CDR3 is TGTGCCAGTAGTACGACAGGGGCCCGCGAGCAGTACTTC.

The V and J genes are TRBV27 and TRBJ2-1, with 10 bases identical to TRBD2. Germline-derived CDR1 and CDR2 are MNHEY and SMNVEV (reference sequence). Trimming removed 7 bases from V and 4 bases from J; junction bases left unmatched: 7. This CDR3 is 15 amino acids long. CDR3 sequence: CASKPPSGSYNEQFF. The CDR3 DNA reads as TGTGCCAGCAAACCCCCTAGCGGGAGTTACAATGAGCAGTTCTTC.

The chain couples TRBV10-1 to TRBJ2-1, with D perhaps matching TRBD2 (6 bases). Germline V lookup: CDR1 WNHNN, CDR2 SYGVQD (reference sequence). There are 12 residues in the CDR3. With 6 bases removed from V and 12 bases from J, the gap between germline ends came to 15 bases. The CDR3 is CASSLSGPGQFF. For the CDR3, the DNA is TGCGCCAGCAGCCTGAGCGGGCCTGGGCAGTTCTTC.

The rearrangement links TRBV30 to TRBJ1-6; no reliable D call. Germline-derived CDR1 and CDR2 are GTSNPN and SVGIG (reference sequence). Trimming pared 2 bases from V and 10 bases from J, leaving 12 bases between. The CDR3 is 13 residues long. DNA for the CDR3: TGTGCCTGGAGTTCGGGTCCCTGGTCACCCCTCCACTTT. Translated, it gives CAWSSGPWSPLHF.

The chain couples TRBV5-4 to TRBJ2-7; no clear D. The CDR3 covers 14 residues. The V end lost 2 bases, the J end lost 4 bases, and 13 bases lay between the germline ends. In germline, CDR1 is SGHNT, CDR2 YYREEE (reference sequence). The CDR3 region has the DNA TGTGCCAGCAGCTTCGTAGGCAGAGTTTACGAGCAGTACTTC. Amino acids: CASSFVGRVYEQYF.

V usage is TRBV6-2 or TRBV6-3 and J usage is TRBJ1-6, with D uncertain. Germline V gene sequence: CDR1 MNHEY, CDR2 SVGEGT. This CDR3 contains 16 residues. Trimming took 5 bases from V and 3 from J, leaving 14 bases between them. CDR3: CASSKTRENYNSPLHF. The DNA for the CDR3 is TGTGCCAGCAGTAAGACCCGGGAAAACTATAATTCACCCCTCCACTTT.

The CDR3 nucleotides are TGCGCCAGCAGCTTGGCACAGGGGTACAATGAGCAGTTCTTC. This codes for CASSLAQGYNEQFF. The genes are TRBV5-1 and TRBJ2-1, with 7 bases aligning to TRBD1. J lost 4 bases, V lost 0 bases, and 1 base had no gene match. Germline V CDR1 and CDR2: SGHRS, YFSETQ. CDR3 length: 14 residues.

V and J are TRBV29-1 and TRBJ1-3; 7 bases align to TRBD1. The CDR3 consists of 14 residues. V was clipped by 6 bases and J by 0 bases; unmatched bases: 5. Per the germline V gene, CDR1 is SQVTM and CDR2 is ANQGSEA. The CDR3: CSVEGASSGNTIYF. Written as DNA, the CDR3 is TGCAGCGTGGAGGGGGCGAGCTCTGGAAACACCATATATTTT.

This chain joins TRBV12-3 or TRBV12-4 and TRBJ1-5; 10 bases match TRBD1. J lost 11 bases, V lost 7 bases, and 8 bases had no gene match. This CDR3 spans 13 amino acids. The CDR3 region has the DNA TGTGCCAGCACCGACTCCGGGACAGGGGCCCAGCATTTT. Residues: CASTDSGTGAQHF.

This clone occurred once. The rearrangement joins TRBV4-1 to TRBJ1-4, with D possibly matching TRBD1 (5 bases). Trimming took 1 base from V and 7 from J, leaving 13 bases between them. In germline, CDR1 is MGHRA, CDR2 YSYEKL. This CDR3 is 15 amino acids long. In DNA, the CDR3 is TGCGCCAGCAGCCAAGGCGCAGGGAATTTTGAAAAACTGTTTTTT. As protein: CASSQGAGNFEKLFF.

The chain carries TRBV5-1 and TRBJ1-4; 7 bases are shared with TRBD1. Germline CDR1 SGHRS, CDR2 YFSETQ. The V segment lost 5 bases and the J segment 0 bases; nucleotides outside the gene matches: 4. There are 15 residues in the CDR3. CDR3 in DNA: TGCGCCAGCAGTCAGCAGGGGGCAACTAATGAAAAACTGTTTTTT. It specifies CASSQQGATNEKLFF.

The chain employs TRBV27 and TRBJ2-1; D is perhaps TRBD1 (6 bases). Germline V gene lookup returns CDR1 MNHEY and CDR2 SMNVEV (reference sequence). With 6 bases removed from V and 2 bases from J, the gap between germline ends came to 14 bases. The length of the CDR3 is 15 residues. CDR3 sequence: CASSLQGFPYNEQFF. As DNA, the CDR3 is TGTGCCAGCAGCCTGCAGGGGTTTCCCTACAATGAGCAGTTCTTC.

The V call is TRBV27, the J call TRBJ1-6; D ambiguous. Trimming removed 4 bases at V and 8 bases at J, with 15 bases between. The CDR3 totals 15 residues. Germline V CDR1 and CDR2: MNHEY, SMNVEV (reference sequence). The CDR3 sequence: CASSSRTASDSPLHF. The DNA for the CDR3 is TGTGCCAGCAGTTCCCGGACCGCCAGCGATTCACCCCTCCACTTT.

This rearrangement joins TRBV7-8 to TRBJ2-5; 9 bases match TRBD1. The junction had 10 bases not matched to a gene; V was cut back by 5 bases and J by 6 bases. Germline V CDR1 and CDR2: SGHVS, FQNEAQ. This CDR3 spans 15 amino acids. Written as DNA, the CDR3 is TGTGCCAGCAGCCCAGTAGGGACAGGGATGAAGACCCAGTACTTC. Translation: CASSPVGTGMKTQYF.

The chain combines TRBV30 with TRBJ1-2, with D possibly being TRBD1 (6 bases). The CDR3 contains 14 residues. CDR1 is GTSNPN and CDR2 is SVGIG in the germline V gene (reference sequence). The V end lost 0 bases, the J end lost 5 bases, and 13 bases lay between the germline ends. CDR3 in amino acids: CAWSVSTGNYGYTF. CDR3 nucleotide sequence: TGTGCCTGGAGTGTCTCGACAGGCAATTATGGCTACACCTTC.

This clone was seen just once. The chain links TRBV9 to TRBJ1-6; TRBD1 matches at 7 bases. V shed 0 bases and J 7 bases; nucleotides not matched to a gene: 16. CDR3 length: 19 amino acids. Germline CDR1 reads SGDLS; CDR2 reads YYNGEE. The CDR3 nucleotides read TGTGCCAGCAGCGTAGGTCACGGGTGGACCGGGACAGCCAATTCACCCCTCCACTTT. It translates to CASSVGHGWTGTANSPLHF.

V gene TRBV15 combines with J gene TRBJ1-2, with 8 bases fitting TRBD1. J gave up 5 bases and V 1 base, and 0 bases lay outside the gene matches. Germline CDR1 reads LNHNV; CDR2 reads YYDKDF (reference sequence). The CDR3 is 13 amino acids. CDR3 in DNA: TGTGCCACCAGCAGAGGACAGGGGTATGGCTACACCTTC. It yields the protein CATSRGQGYGYTF.

As DNA, the CDR3 is TGTGCCAGCAGTCAATTTGGACTCCAAGAGACCCAGTACTTC. Translated: CASSQFGLQETQYF. This rearrangement joins TRBV2 to TRBJ2-5; a weak D match, TRBD2 (5 bases). The CDR3 consists of 14 residues. V lost 5 bases and J lost 1, with 11 bases in between. Germline V gene data show CDR1 as SNHLY and CDR2 as FYNNEI.

The V and J genes are TRBV7-9 and TRBJ1-5, with TRBD1 identical over 7 bases. Germline loops: CDR1 SEHNR, CDR2 FQNEAQ (reference sequence). The CDR3 spans 13 residues. V trimming: 5 bases; J trimming: 5 bases; junction bases outside the gene matches: 3. CDR3 in DNA: TGTGCCAGCAGCCCCACAGGGGATCAGCCCCAGCATTTT. Protein product: CASSPTGDQPQHF.

The chain joins TRBV11-2 to TRBJ1-6; D gene ambiguous. V was trimmed by 0 bases and J by 9 bases, leaving 6 bases between them. This CDR3 is built from 13 residues. Germline CDR1 is SGHAT and CDR2 is FQNNGV. CDR3 DNA: TGTGCCAGCAGCTTAGACCTAGGTTCACCCCTCCACTTT. Encoded protein: CASSLDLGSPLHF.